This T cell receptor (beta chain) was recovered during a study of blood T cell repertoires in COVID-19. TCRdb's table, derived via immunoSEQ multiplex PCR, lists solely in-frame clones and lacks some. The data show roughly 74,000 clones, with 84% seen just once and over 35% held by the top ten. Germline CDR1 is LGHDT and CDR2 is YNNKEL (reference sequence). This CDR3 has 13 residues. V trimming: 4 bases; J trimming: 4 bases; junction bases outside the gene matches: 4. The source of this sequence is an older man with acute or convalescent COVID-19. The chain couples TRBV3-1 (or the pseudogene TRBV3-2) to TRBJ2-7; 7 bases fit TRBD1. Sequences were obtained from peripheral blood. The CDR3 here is CASSRRQGYEQYF. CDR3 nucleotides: TGTGCCAGCAGCCGCCGACAGGGATACGAGCAGTACTTC.